This TCR beta chain was recorded in a study of memory CD4+ T cells and cytomegalovirus serostatus. This CDR3 is built from 14 residues. V gave up 1 base and J gave up 4 bases, with 12 bases separating them. CDR1 and CDR2 (germline): SGHRS, YFSETQ. Single viable CD3+CD4+CD8-CD45RO+ cells were sorted as the memory CD4+ T cells. In the original processing: After removing out-of-frame reads, around 2,000,000 distinct TCRbeta sequences remained. Profiled with immunoSEQ multiplex PCR; TCRdb holds only in-frame clones, not every one. That table supplies the V and J calls and clone size; D and trimming were determined from the DNA. The data show around 84,000 clones, around 80% seen once. Whole-study results and caveats: Of approximately 150 reported CMV TCRbeta sequences, roughly 70 were found in memory CD4+ repertoires. CMV serostatus prediction reached median AUC around 0.94, or 0.89 with US-trained model.

Turning to this clone: Its specificity is unknown.

This TCR was sampled from an adult in good health and CMV-seronegative. The rearrangement joins TRBV5-1 to TRBJ2-7; the D gene is possibly TRBD1 (6 bases). The sequencing input was memory CD4+ T cells from blood. CDR3 nucleotides: TGCGCCAGCAGCTTGTCCCGGGACACGTACGAGCAGTACTTC. Its translation: CASSLSRDTYEQYF.